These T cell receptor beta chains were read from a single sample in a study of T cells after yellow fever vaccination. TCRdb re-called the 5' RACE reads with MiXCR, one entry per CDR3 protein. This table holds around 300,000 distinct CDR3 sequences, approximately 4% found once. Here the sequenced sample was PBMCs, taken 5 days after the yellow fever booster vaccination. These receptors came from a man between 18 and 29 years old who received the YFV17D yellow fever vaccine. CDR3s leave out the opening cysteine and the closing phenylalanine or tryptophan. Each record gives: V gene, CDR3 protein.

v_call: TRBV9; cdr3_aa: ASSATSGAGNEQF
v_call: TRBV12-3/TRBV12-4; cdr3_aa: ASTTWGIAKNIQY
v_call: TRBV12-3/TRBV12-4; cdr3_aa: ASSLVNKDLH
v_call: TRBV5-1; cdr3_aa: ASSLGDRDRYGYT
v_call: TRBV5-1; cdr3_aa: ASSPGLAGISSYNEQF
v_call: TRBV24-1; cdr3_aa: ATRGTANSPLH
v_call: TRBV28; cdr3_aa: ASRTGGAAQETQY
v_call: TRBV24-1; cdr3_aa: ATSDSIGTGKGSPASAF
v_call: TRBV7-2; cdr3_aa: ASSLVQGAVSPLH
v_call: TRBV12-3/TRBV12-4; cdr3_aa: ASSARLDTQY